This T cell receptor beta chain was profiled in a study of T-cell memory formation after mild COVID-19. Study-wide context: Clusters were largely donor specific. Broader study findings: Within pre-infection memory, some responding clones were found, suggesting cross-reactive memory joined. For contracting clones, CD4+ ones sat mainly in CM and EM, CD8+ in EMRA.

5'RACE primed at constant segments yielded TCR alpha and TCR beta cDNA libraries bearing sample barcodes and UMIs. TCRdb fed the 5' RACE reads into MiXCR, producing one record per CDR3 protein. This sample yields more than 450,000 distinct CDR3 sequences, of which roughly 18% are seen a single time; 9.5% to 15% belongs to the top ten. For this clonotype: Its specificity is not known.

Material: PBMCs or a T cell subset sorted from them (not recorded which). The source of this sequence is an adult woman who had mild COVID-19 (a few samples of this study predate the infection). Cell type and time point are not known.

In DNA, the CDR3 is TGTGCCAGCAGCAAACAGGGGGATGGGGACACTGAAGCTTTCTTT. Translated: CASSKQGDGDTEAFF. The chain recombines TRBV21-1 with TRBJ1-1; TRBD1 is the table's D call, not checked against the DNA. TRBV21-1 counts as a pseudogene. This CDR3 is 15 amino acids long.